This T cell receptor beta chain was sequenced for a study of blood T cell repertoires in COVID-19. Across the whole study: COVID-19 samples collected from the United States, Italy and Spain covered acute and convalescent phases.

Produced via immunoSEQ multiplex PCR; TCRdb's table is partial and in-frame only. This table has over 200,000 clones, about 68% appearing once. The CDR3 sequence is 16 residues long. V lost 5 bases and J lost 9; bases outside the gene matches: 16. The V gene's germline CDR1 is MNHEY and CDR2 SVGEGT. The chain joins TRBV6-2 or TRBV6-3 to TRBJ2-1; 7 bases line up with TRBD1. The TCR was taken from an elderly woman with acute or convalescent COVID-19. Sequenced: peripheral blood. Here the CDR3 DNA reads TGTGCCAGCAGTCACCCGACAGGGAGCATCCGATTTGAGCAGTTCTTC. It translates to CASSHPTGSIRFEQFF.